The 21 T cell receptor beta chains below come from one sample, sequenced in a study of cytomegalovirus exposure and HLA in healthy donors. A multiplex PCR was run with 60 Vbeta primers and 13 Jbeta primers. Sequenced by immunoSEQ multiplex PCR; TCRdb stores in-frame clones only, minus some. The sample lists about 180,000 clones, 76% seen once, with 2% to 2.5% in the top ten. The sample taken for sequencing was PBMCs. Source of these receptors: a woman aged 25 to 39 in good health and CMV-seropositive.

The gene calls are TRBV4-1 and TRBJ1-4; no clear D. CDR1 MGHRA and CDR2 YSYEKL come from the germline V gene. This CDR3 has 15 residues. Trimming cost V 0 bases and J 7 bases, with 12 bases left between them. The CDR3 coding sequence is TGCGCCAGCAGCCAAGATGGCCTTGGCGGTGAAAAACTGTTTTTT. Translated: CASSQDGLGGEKLFF.

The chain's CDR3 is CASSFRTGSSGNTIYF. The CDR3 region has the DNA TGTGCCAGCAGTTTTCGGACAGGAAGCTCTGGAAACACCATATATTTT. This chain joins TRBV6-7 and TRBJ1-3, with 7 nucleotides matching TRBD1. TRBV6-7 is an ORF, with its function uncertain. J was trimmed by 0 bases and V by 4 bases; bases with no gene match: 6. The CDR3 covers 16 residues.

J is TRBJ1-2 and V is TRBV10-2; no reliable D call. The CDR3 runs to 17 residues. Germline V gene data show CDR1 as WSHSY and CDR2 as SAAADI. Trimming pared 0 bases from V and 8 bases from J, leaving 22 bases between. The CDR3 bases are TGCGCCAGCAGTGAGTCGCTCGTTCGGGGTCGTGACGAGGGCTACACCTTC. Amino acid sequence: CASSESLVRGRDEGYTF.

This CDR3 is CASKRQWDYSPLHF. The CDR3 DNA reads as TGCGCCAGCAAAAGACAGTGGGATTACTCACCCCTCCACTTT. This chain connects TRBV4-1 to TRBJ1-6; perhaps TRBD1 as D (5 bases). Germline values: CDR1 MGHRA, CDR2 YSYEKL. Between the trimmed V and J ends, which lost 7 bases and 10 bases, there was a span of 17 bases. The CDR3 has 14 residues.

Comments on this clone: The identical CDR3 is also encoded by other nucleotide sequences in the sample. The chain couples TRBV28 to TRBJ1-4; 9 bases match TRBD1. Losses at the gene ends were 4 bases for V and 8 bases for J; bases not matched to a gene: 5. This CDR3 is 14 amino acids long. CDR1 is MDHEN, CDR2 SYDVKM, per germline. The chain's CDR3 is CASSSGQGGEKLFF. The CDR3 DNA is TGTGCCAGCAGTTCGGGACAGGGTGGAGAAAAACTGTTTTTT.

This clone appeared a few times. CDR3 sequence reads: CASSLGQGGEKLFF. The CDR3 region has the DNA TGTGCCAGCAGCTTGGGACAGGGTGGCGAAAAACTGTTTTTT. V gene TRBV7-6 combines with J gene TRBJ1-4, with TRBD1 matching over 9 bases. In germline, CDR1 is SGHVS, CDR2 FNYEAQ. V gave up 3 bases and J gave up 8 bases; unmatched junction bases: 4. The CDR3 runs 14 residues.

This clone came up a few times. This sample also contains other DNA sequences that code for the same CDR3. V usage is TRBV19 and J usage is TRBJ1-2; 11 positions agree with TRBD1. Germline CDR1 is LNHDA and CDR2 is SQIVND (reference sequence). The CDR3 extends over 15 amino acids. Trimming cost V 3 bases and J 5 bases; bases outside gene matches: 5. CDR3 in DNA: TGTGCCAGTAGTATCGCCGGGACAGGGGGGTATGGCTACACCTTC. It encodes CASSIAGTGGYGYTF.

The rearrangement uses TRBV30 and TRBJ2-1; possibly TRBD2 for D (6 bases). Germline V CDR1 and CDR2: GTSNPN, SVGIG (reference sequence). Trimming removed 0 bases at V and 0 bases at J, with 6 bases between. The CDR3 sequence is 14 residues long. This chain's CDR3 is CAWSVAGSYNEQFF. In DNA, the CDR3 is TGTGCCTGGAGTGTAGCGGGCTCCTACAATGAGCAGTTCTTC.

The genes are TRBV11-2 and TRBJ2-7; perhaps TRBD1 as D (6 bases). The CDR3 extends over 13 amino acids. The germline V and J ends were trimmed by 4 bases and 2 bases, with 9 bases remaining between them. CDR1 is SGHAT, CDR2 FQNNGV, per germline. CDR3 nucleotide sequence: TGTGCCAGCAGCTACGGACAGCCCTACGAGCAGTACTTC. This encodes CASSYGQPYEQYF.

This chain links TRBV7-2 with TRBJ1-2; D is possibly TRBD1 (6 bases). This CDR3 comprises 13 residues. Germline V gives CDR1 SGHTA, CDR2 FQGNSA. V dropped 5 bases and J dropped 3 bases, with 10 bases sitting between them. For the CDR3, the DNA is TGTGCCAGCAGCCCGAACAGGGACTATGGCTACACCTTC. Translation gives CASSPNRDYGYTF.

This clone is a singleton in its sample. CDR3 sequence: CASSYTSGGEETQYF. CDR3 DNA sequence: TGTGCCAGCAGCTATACTAGCGGGGGGGAGGAGACCCAGTACTTC. The chain joins TRBV6-6 to TRBJ2-5; TRBD2 matches 13 bases. The CDR3 runs 15 residues. V lost 6 bases to trimming and J lost 5 bases; unmatched junction nucleotides: 6. Germline V gene sequence: CDR1 MNHNY, CDR2 SVGAGI (reference sequence).

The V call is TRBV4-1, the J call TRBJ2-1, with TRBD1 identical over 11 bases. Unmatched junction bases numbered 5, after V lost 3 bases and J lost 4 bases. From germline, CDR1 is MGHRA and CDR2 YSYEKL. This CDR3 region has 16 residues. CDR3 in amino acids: CASSQPGQGVYNEQFF. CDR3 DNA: TGCGCCAGCAGCCAGCCGGGACAGGGGGTTTACAATGAGCAGTTCTTC.

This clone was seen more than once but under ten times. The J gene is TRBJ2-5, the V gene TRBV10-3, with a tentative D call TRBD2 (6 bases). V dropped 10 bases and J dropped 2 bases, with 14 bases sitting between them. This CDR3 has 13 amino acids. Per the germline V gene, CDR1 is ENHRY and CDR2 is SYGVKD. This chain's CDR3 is CATTSRGQETQYF. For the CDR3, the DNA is TGTGCCACCACATCCCGGGGGCAAGAGACCCAGTACTTC.

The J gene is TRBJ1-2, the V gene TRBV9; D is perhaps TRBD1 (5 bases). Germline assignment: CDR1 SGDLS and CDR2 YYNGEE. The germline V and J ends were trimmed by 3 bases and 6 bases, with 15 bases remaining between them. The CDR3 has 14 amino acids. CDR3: CASSAQVGVDGYTF. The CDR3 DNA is TGTGCCAGCAGCGCCCAGGTAGGGGTAGATGGCTACACCTTC.

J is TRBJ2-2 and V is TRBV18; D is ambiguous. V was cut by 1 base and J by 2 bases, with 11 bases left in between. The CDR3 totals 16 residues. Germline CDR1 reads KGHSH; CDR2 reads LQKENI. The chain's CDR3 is CASSPLMRKNTGELFF. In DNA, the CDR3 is TGTGCCAGCTCACCACTGATGAGAAAAAACACCGGGGAGCTGTTTTTT.

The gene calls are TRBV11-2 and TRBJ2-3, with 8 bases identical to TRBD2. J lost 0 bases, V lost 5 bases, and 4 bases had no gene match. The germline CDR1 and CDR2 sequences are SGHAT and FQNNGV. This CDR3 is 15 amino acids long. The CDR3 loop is CASSRRGASTDTQYF. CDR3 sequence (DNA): TGTGCCAGCAGCCGGCGGGGGGCGAGCACAGATACGCAGTATTTT.

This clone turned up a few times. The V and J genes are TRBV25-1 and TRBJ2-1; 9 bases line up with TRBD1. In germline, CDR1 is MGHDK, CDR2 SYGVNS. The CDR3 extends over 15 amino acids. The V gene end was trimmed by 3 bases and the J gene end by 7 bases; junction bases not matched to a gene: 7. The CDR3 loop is CASSEIGTGRNEQFF. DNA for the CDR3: TGTGCCAGCAGTGAGATCGGGACAGGGAGGAATGAGCAGTTCTTC. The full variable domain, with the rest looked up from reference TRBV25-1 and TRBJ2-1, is EADIYQTPRYLVIGTGKKITLECSQTMGHDKMYWYQQDPGMELHLIHYSYGVNSTEKGDLSSESTVSRIRTEHFPLTLESARPSHTSQYLCASSEIGTGRNEQFFGPGTRLTVL.

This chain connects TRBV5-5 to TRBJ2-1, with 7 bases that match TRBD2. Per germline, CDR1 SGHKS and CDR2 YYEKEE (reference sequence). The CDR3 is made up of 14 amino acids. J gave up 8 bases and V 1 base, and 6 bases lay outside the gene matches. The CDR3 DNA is TGTGCCAGCAGCTTGCGGTGGGGAGGGGATGAGCAGTTCTTC. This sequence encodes CASSLRWGGDEQFF.

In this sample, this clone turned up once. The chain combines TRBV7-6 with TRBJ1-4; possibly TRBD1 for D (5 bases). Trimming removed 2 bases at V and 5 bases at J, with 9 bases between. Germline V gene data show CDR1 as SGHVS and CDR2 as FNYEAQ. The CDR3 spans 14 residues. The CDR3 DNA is TGTGCCAGCAGCTTAAGCCGACAGAATGAAAAACTGTTTTTT. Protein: CASSLSRQNEKLFF.

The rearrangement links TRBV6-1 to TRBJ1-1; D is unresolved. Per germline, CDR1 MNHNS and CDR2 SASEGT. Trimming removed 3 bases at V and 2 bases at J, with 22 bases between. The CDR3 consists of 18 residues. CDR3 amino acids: CASSDFLSPDARNTEAFF. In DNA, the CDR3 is TGTGCCAGCAGTGACTTCCTTAGTCCCGATGCTAGAAACACTGAAGCTTTCTTT.

The CDR3 loop reads CASSFGLEAYEQYF. In nucleotides, the CDR3 is TGCGCCAGCAGCTTTGGACTAGAAGCCTACGAGCAGTACTTC. This chain uses TRBV5-1 with TRBJ2-7; TRBD2 aligns across 7 bases. Germline lookup yields CDR1 SGHRS and CDR2 YFSETQ. The CDR3 contains 14 residues. V dropped 2 bases and J dropped 2; count of bases not matched to a gene: 4.